The source of this T cell receptor (beta chain) is a study of control samples from healthy donors and cancer patients. Produced via immunoSEQ multiplex PCR; TCRdb's table is partial and in-frame only. The sample carries approximately 180,000 clones, more than 85% recorded once. There are 12 residues in the CDR3. Germline-derived CDR1 and CDR2 are SGHAT and FQNNGV. Between the trimmed V and J ends, which lost 2 bases and 3 bases, there was a span of 5 bases. The chain combines TRBV11-2 with TRBJ2-7; D may be TRBD1 (5 bases). The source is a woman in her 40s in good health. Sequencing was carried out using blood. DNA for the CDR3: TGTGCCAGCAGCTTACAGGGCTACGAGCAGTACTTC. This encodes CASSLQGYEQYF.